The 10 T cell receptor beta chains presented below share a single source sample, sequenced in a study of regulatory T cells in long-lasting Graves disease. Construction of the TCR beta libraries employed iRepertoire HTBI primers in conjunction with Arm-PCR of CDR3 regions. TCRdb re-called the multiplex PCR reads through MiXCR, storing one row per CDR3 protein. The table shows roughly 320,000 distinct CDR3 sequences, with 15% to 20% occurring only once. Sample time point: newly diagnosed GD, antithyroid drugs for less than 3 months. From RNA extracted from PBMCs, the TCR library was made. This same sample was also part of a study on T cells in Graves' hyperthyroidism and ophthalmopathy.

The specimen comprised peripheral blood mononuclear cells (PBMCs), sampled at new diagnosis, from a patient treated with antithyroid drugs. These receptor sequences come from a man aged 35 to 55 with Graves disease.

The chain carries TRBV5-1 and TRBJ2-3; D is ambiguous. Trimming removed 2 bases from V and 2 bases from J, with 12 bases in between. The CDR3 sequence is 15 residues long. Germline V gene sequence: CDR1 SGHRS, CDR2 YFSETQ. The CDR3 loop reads CASSLKAINTDTQYF. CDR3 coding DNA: TGCGCCAGCAGCTTAAAGGCGATCAACACAGATACGCAGTATTTT.

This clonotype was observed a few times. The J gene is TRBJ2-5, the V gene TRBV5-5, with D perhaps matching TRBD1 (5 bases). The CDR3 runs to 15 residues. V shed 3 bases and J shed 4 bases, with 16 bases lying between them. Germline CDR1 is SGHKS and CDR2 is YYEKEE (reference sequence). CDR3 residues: CASSSLQASGETQYF. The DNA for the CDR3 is TGTGCCAGCAGCTCCCTACAGGCGTCCGGAGAGACCCAGTACTTC.

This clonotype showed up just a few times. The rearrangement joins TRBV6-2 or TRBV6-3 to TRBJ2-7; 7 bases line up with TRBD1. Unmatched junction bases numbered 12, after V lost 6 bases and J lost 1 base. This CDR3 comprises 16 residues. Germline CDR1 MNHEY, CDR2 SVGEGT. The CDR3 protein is CASSQMNRQGSYEQYF. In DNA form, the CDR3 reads TGTGCCAGCAGCCAGATGAATAGACAGGGTTCCTACGAGCAGTACTTC.

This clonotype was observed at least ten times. The CDR3 coding sequence is TGCAGTGCCCCCGACAGGGAAAGGTCCTACGAGCAGTACTTC. Its translation is CSAPDRERSYEQYF. The chain is built from TRBV20-1 and TRBJ2-7, with 7 positions matching TRBD1. The CDR3 consists of 14 residues. V dropped 6 bases and J dropped 1; count of bases not matched to a gene: 9. CDR1 and CDR2 from the germline V gene are DFQATT and SNEGSKA (reference sequence).

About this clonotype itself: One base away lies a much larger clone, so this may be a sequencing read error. The chain's CDR3 is CASSSPRGNIKYF. The CDR3 nucleotides read TGTGCCAGCAGTTCCCCACGGGGAAACATTAAGTACTTC. This chain joins TRBV28 and TRBJ2-4; D perhaps matches TRBD2 (5 bases). The CDR3 sequence is 13 residues long. Germline V gene lookup returns CDR1 MDHEN and CDR2 SYDVKM. Together with reference TRBV28 and TRBJ2-4, the CDR3 gives the full variable domain: DVKVTQSSRYLVKRTGEKVFLECVQDMDHENMFWYRQDPGLGLRLIYFSYDVKMKEKGDIPEGYSVSREKKERFSLILESASTNQTSMYLCASSSPRGNIKYFGAGTRLSVL.

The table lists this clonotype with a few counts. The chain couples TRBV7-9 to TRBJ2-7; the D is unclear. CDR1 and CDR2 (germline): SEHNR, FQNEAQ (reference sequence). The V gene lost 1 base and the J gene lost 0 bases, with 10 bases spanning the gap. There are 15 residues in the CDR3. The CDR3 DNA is TGTGCCAGCAGCTTAGGCCCGACTTACTCCTACGAGCAGTACTTC. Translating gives CASSLGPTYSYEQYF.

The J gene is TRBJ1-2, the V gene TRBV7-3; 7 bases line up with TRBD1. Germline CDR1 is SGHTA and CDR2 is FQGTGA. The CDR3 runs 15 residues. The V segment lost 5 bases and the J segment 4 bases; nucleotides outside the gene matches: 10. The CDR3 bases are TGTGCCAGCAGCAGCTCCGGGACAGATCTCTATGGCTACACCTTC. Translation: CASSSSGTDLYGYTF.

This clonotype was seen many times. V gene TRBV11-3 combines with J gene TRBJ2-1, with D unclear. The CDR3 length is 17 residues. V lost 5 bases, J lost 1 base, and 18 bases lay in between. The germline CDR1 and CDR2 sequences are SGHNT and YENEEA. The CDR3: CASSVRAGMGSYNEQFF. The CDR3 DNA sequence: TGTGCCAGCAGCGTCCGGGCAGGAATGGGGTCCTACAATGAGCAGTTCTTC.

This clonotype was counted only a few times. The CDR3: CASSLQTGGEQYF. In DNA, the CDR3 is TGTGCCAGCAGCTTACAGACAGGGGGGGAGCAGTACTTC. The chain links TRBV7-2 to TRBJ2-7, with 9 bases matching TRBD1. Germline V CDR1 and CDR2: SGHTA, FQGNSA. The CDR3 runs 13 residues. Unmatched junction bases numbered 3, after V lost 2 bases and J lost 7 bases.

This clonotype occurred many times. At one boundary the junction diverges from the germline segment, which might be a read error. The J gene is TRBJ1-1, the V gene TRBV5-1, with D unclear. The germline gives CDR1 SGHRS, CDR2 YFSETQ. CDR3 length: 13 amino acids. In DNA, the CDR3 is TGTGCCAGCAGCTTCGGGTTAGGGACTGAAGCTTTCTTT. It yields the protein CASSFGLGTEAFF.